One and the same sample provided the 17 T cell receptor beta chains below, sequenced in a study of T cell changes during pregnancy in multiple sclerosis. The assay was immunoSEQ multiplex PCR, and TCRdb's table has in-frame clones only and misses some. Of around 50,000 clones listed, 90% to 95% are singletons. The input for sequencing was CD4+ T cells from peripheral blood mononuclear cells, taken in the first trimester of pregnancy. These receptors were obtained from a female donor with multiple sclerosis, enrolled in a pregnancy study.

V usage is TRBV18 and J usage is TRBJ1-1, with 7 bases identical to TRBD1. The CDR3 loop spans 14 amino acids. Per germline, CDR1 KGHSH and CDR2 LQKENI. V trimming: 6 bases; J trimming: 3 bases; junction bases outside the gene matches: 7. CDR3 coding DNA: TGTGCCAGCTCCCTCCTCGACAGGGACACTGAAGCTTTCTTT. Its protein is CASSLLDRDTEAFF.

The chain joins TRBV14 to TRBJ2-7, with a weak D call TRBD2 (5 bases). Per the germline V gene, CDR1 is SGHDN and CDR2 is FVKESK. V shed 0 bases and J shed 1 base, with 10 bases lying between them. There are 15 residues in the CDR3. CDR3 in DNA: TGTGCCAGCAGCCAAGAGACCCGAGGGTCCTACGAGCAGTACTTC. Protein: CASSQETRGSYEQYF.

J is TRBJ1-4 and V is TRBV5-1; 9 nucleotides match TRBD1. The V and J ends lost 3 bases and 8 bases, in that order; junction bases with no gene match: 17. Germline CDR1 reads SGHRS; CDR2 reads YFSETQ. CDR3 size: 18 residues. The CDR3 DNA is TGCGCCAGCAGCTCTTCCGGGACAGGGTTGTTTGAGGAAGAAAAACTGTTTTTT. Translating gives CASSSSGTGLFEEEKLFF.

The CDR3 loop is CASSYLSGTGQNTGELFF. In nucleotides, the CDR3 is TGTGCCAGCAGCTATCTGTCTGGGACAGGTCAGAACACCGGGGAGCTGTTTTTT. The gene calls are TRBV7-9 and TRBJ2-2; 8 bases are a match to TRBD1. Losses at the gene ends were 4 bases for V and 1 base for J; bases not matched to a gene: 11. The CDR3 covers 18 residues. Germline CDR1 and CDR2: SEHNR and FQNEAQ (reference sequence).

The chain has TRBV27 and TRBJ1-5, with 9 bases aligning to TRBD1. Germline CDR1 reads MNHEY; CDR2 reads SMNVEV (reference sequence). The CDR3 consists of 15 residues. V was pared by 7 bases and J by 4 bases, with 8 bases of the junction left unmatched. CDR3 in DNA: TGTGCCAGCAAACCGGGACAGGGTCCGAATCAGCCCCAGCATTTT. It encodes CASKPGQGPNQPQHF.

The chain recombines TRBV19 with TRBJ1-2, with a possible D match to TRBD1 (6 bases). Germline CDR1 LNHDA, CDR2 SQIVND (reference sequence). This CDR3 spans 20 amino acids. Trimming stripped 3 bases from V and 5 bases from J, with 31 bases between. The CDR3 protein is CASSMKRAQGRHPVGYGYTF. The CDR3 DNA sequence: TGTGCCAGTAGTATGAAACGGGCGCAGGGGCGACACCCGGTGGGGTATGGCTACACCTTC.

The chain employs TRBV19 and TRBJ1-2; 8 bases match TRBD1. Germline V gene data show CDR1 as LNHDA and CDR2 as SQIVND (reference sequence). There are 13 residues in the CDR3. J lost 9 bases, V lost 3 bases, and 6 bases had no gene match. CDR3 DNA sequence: TGTGCCAGTAGTATCAGGACAGGGAATCGCTACACCTTC. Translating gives CASSIRTGNRYTF.

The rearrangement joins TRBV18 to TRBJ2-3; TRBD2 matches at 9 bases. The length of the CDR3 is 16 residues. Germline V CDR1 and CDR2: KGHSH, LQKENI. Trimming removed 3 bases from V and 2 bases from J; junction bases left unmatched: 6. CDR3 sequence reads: CASSPLSGGPTDTQYF. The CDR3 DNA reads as TGTGCCAGCTCACCCCTTAGCGGGGGCCCCACAGATACGCAGTATTTT.

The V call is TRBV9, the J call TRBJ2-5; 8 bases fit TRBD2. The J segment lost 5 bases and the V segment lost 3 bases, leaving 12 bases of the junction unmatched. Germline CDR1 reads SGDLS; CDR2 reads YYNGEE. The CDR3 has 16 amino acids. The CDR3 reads CASSGLAGGRRETQYF. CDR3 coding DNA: TGTGCCAGCAGCGGACTCGCGGGGGGCCGGCGGGAGACCCAGTACTTC.

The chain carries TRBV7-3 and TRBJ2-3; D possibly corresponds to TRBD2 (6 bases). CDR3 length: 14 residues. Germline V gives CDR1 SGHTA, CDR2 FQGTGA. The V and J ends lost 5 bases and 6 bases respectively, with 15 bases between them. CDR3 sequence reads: CASSEATSSDTQYF. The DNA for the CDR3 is TGTGCCAGCAGCGAAGCAACTAGCTCCGATACGCAGTATTTT.

The CDR3 DNA reads TGCGCCAGCAGCTTCGACCAGGGGTATGGACCAGATACGCAGTATTTT. It codes for CASSFDQGYGPDTQYF. The chain employs TRBV5-1 and TRBJ2-3; D possibly corresponds to TRBD1 (6 bases). The V gene lost 2 bases and the J gene lost 4 bases, with 17 bases spanning the gap. Germline-derived CDR1 and CDR2 are SGHRS and YFSETQ. The CDR3 runs 16 residues.

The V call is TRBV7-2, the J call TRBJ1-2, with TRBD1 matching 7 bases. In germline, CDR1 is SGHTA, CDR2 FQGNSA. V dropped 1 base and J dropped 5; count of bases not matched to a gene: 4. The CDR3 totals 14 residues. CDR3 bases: TGTGCCAGCAGCTTAGTTGGGACAGAATATGGCTACACCTTC. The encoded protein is CASSLVGTEYGYTF.

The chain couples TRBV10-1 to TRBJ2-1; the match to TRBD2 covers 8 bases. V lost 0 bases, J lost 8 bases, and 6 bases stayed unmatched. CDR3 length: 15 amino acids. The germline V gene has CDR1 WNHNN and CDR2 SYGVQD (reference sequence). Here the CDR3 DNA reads TGCGCCAGCAGTGAGTCGTCTAGCGGGTATGATGAGCAGTTCTTC. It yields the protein CASSESSSGYDEQFF.

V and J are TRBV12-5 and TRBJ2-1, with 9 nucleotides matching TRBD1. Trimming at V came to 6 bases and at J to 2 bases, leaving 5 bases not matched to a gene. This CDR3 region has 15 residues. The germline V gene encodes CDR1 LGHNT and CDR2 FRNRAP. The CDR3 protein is CASGQGQGTYNEQFF. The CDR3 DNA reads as TGTGCTAGTGGCCAGGGACAGGGTACCTACAATGAGCAGTTCTTC.

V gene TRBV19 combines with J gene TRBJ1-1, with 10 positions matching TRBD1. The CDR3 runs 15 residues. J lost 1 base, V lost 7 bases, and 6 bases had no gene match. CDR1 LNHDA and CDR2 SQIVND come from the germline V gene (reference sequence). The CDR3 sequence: CASMPWDRGNTEAFF. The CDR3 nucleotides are TGTGCCAGTATGCCCTGGGACAGGGGGAACACTGAAGCTTTCTTT.

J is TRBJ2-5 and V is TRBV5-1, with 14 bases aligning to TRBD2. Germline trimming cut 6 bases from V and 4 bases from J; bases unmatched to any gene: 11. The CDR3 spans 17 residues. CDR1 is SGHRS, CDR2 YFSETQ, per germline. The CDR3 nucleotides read TGCGCCAGCACCGATCCCCTGACTAGCGGGGGGGGAGAGACCCAGTACTTC. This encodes CASTDPLTSGGGETQYF.

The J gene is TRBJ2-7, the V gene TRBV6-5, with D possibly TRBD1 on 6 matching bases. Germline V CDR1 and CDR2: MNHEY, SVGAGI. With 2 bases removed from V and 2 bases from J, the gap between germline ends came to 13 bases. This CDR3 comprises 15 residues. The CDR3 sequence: CASSYNPGETYEQYF. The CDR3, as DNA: TGTGCCAGCAGTTACAATCCAGGGGAGACCTACGAGCAGTACTTC.